A single sample is the source of the 23 T cell receptor beta chains below, sequenced in a study of cytomegalovirus exposure and HLA in healthy donors. The PCR was carried out with 60 Vbeta primers and 13 Jbeta primers. Measured with immunoSEQ multiplex PCR; TCRdb has only the in-frame clones, and not every one. The sample yields 90,000 to 150,000 clones, 55% to 65% seen once. Sequences were obtained from PBMCs. Receptors originate from a man aged 40-49 years in good health and CMV-seropositive.

The chain links TRBV5-1 to TRBJ2-2; 13 nucleotides align to TRBD2. The junction had 6 bases not matched to a gene; V was cut back by 4 bases and J by 6 bases. This CDR3 is built from 16 residues. Germline loops: CDR1 SGHRS, CDR2 YFSETQ. The CDR3 DNA sequence: TGCGCCAGCAGCCCCGGGACTAGCGGGGCATCCGGGGAGCTGTTTTTT. Its translation is CASSPGTSGASGELFF.

V is TRBV5-1 and J is TRBJ2-3; D may be TRBD1 (5 bases). The germline V gene encodes CDR1 SGHRS and CDR2 YFSETQ. This CDR3 comprises 11 residues. The V end lost 6 bases, the J end lost 6 bases, and 8 bases lay between the germline ends. The CDR3 loop reads CASTSGDTQYF. Written as DNA, the CDR3 is TGCGCCAGCACCTCAGGGGATACGCAGTATTTT.

The rearrangement links TRBV7-8 to TRBJ1-3; 7 nucleotides match TRBD1. With 5 bases clipped from V and 4 bases from J, the junction kept 8 bases outside the gene matches. This CDR3 has 15 amino acids. Germline CDR1 is SGHVS and CDR2 is FQNEAQ. CDR3 nucleotide sequence: TGTGCCAGCAGCCCCAGGGCGGGACAGGGAAACACCATATATTTT. Encoded protein: CASSPRAGQGNTIYF. Using reference TRBV7-8 and TRBJ1-3 for the parts outside the CDR3, the full variable domain is GAGVSQSPRYKVAKRGQDVALRCDPISGHVSLFWYQQALGQGPEFLTYFQNEAQLDKSGLPSDRFFAERPEGSVSTLKIQRTQQEDSAVYLCASSPRAGQGNTIYFGEGSWLTVV.

This clone was detected a few times. This chain links TRBV7-2 with TRBJ1-2; D is possibly TRBD1 (6 bases). Germline V CDR1 and CDR2: SGHTA, FQGNSA. CDR3 length equals 13 residues. V lost 0 bases to trimming and J lost 4 bases, with 6 bases between them. The CDR3 here is CASSLAGGYGYTF. The DNA for the CDR3 is TGTGCCAGCAGCTTAGCAGGGGGCTATGGCTACACCTTC.

J is TRBJ1-4 and V is TRBV2, with TRBD1 identical over 8 bases. The V and J ends lost 7 bases and 7 bases, in that order; junction bases with no gene match: 8. The V gene's germline CDR1 is SNHLY and CDR2 FYNNEI. This CDR3 is 14 amino acids long. For the CDR3, the DNA is TGTGCCAGCACCGAGACAGGGGTGCGTGAAAAACTGTTTTTT. Translation gives CASTETGVREKLFF. Full variable domain (missing parts from reference TRBV2 and TRBJ1-4): EPEVTQTPSHQVTQMGQEVILRCVPISNHLYFYWYRQILGQKVEFLVSFYNNEISEKSEIFDDQFSVERPDGSNFTLKIRSTKLEDSAMYFCASTETGVREKLFFGSGTQLSVL.

This clone has only one observation. The V and J genes are TRBV13 and TRBJ2-5; TRBD2 is a possible D gene (6 bases). Between the trimmed V and J ends, which lost 6 bases and 1 base, there was a span of 15 bases. The CDR3 sequence is 15 residues long. CDR1 PRHDT and CDR2 FYEKMQ come from the germline V gene (reference sequence). The CDR3 is CASRTSLGGQETQYF. The DNA for the CDR3 is TGTGCCAGCAGAACCTCACTGGGGGGCCAAGAGACCCAGTACTTC.

The chain carries TRBV7-9 and TRBJ1-2, with 12 nucleotides matching TRBD1. The CDR3 has 17 residues. The ends lost 4 bases at V and 4 bases at J; junction bases unmatched: 10. Germline V gene sequence: CDR1 SEHNR, CDR2 FQNEAQ (reference sequence). CDR3 DNA sequence: TGTGCCAGCAGCTCCCGGGACAGGGGGCTGCTTGGCTATGGCTACACCTTC. Its protein is CASSSRDRGLLGYGYTF.

V usage is TRBV9 and J usage is TRBJ2-2; 7 bases map to TRBD1. Germline assignment: CDR1 SGDLS and CDR2 YYNGEE. The CDR3 spans 15 residues. V trimming: 3 bases; J trimming: 1 base; junction bases outside the gene matches: 3. CDR3 in DNA: TGTGCCAGCAGCGGACGACAGGGGAACACCGGGGAGCTGTTTTTT. This encodes CASSGRQGNTGELFF.

The V and J genes are TRBV6-5 and TRBJ2-1, with a weak D call TRBD1 (7 bases). This CDR3 spans 14 amino acids. Per the germline V gene, CDR1 is MNHEY and CDR2 is SVGAGI. Trimming pared 8 bases from V and 3 bases from J, leaving 14 bases between. The CDR3 sequence: CASRSRGVYNEQFF. CDR3 DNA: TGTGCCAGCCGAAGCAGGGGGGTCTACAATGAGCAGTTCTTC.

The CDR3 DNA reads TGTGCCAGTAGTGGACAGGGTAGGAGCACTGAAGCTTTCTTT. It translates to CASSGQGRSTEAFF. The genes are TRBV19 and TRBJ1-1; 8 bases align to TRBD1. The junction had 6 bases not matched to a gene; V was cut back by 5 bases and J by 4 bases. Germline V gene sequence: CDR1 LNHDA, CDR2 SQIVND (reference sequence). This CDR3 is 14 amino acids long. Using reference TRBV19 and TRBJ1-1 for the parts outside the CDR3, the full variable domain is DGGITQSPKYLFRKEGQNVTLSCEQNLNHDAMYWYRQDPGQGLRLIYYSQIVNDFQKGDIAEGYSVSREKKESFPLTVTSAQKNPTAFYLCASSGQGRSTEAFFGQGTRLTVV.

This chain connects TRBV19 to TRBJ2-1; 11 positions match TRBD2. J lost 9 bases, V lost 5 bases, and 15 bases had no gene match. The germline V gene has CDR1 LNHDA and CDR2 SQIVND (reference sequence). This CDR3 has 17 residues. DNA for the CDR3: TGTGCCAGTAGTCGACGATCGGGACTAGCGGAGGGCGGTGAGCAGTTCTTC. Residues: CASSRRSGLAEGGEQFF.

On this clone itself: This sample includes further DNA sequences coding for the same CDR3. This rearrangement joins TRBV28 to TRBJ2-6; D unclear. Trimming left V 2 bases short and J 0 bases short, with 5 bases between. The CDR3 length is 15 residues. From germline, CDR1 is MDHEN and CDR2 SYDVKM. The CDR3 DNA is TGTGCCAGCAGTTTAGGCGGCTCTGGGGCCAACGTCCTGACTTTC. Its protein is CASSLGGSGANVLTF.

The gene calls are TRBV7-8 and TRBJ1-5; D might be TRBD1 (6 bases). V was trimmed by 5 bases and J by 4 bases, leaving 15 bases between them. The germline gives CDR1 SGHVS, CDR2 FQNEAQ. The CDR3 covers 15 residues. The CDR3: CASSRTGTRNQPQHF. The CDR3 DNA is TGTGCCAGCAGCAGAACCGGGACAAGAAATCAGCCCCAGCATTTT.

This chain links TRBV5-4 with TRBJ2-7; a weak D match, TRBD2 (5 bases). Trimming removed 0 bases at V and 3 bases at J, with 10 bases between. This CDR3 has 14 amino acids. Germline V gene lookup returns CDR1 SGHNT and CDR2 YYREEE (reference sequence). The CDR3 region has the DNA TGTGCCAGCAGCTTGGATCTAGCCAACTACGAGCAGTACTTC. Amino acid sequence: CASSLDLANYEQYF.

The chain is built from TRBV28 and TRBJ1-1; TRBD1 agrees at 10 bases. CDR1 MDHEN and CDR2 SYDVKM come from the germline V gene. This CDR3 comprises 14 residues. V trimming: 7 bases; J trimming: 4 bases; junction bases outside the gene matches: 6. CDR3 coding DNA: TGTGCCAGCAACACCGGGACAGGGGCCACTGAAGCTTTCTTT. This codes for CASNTGTGATEAFF.

V gene TRBV2 combines with J gene TRBJ1-3, with D possibly TRBD1 on 5 matching bases. Looked up from germline, CDR1 is SNHLY and CDR2 is FYNNEI. The CDR3 totals 17 residues. Trimming cost V 5 bases and J 0 bases, with 17 bases left between them. CDR3 sequence: CASSFGGSLHSGNTIYF. Written as DNA, the CDR3 is TGTGCCAGCAGTTTTGGGGGGTCCCTCCACTCTGGAAACACCATATATTTT.

The sample holds a few counts of this clone. This sequence joins TRBV2 and TRBJ1-5; tentatively, D is TRBD1 (6 bases). CDR3 length: 14 amino acids. Trimming removed 7 bases at V and 5 bases at J, with 15 bases between. CDR1 and CDR2 from the germline V gene are SNHLY and FYNNEI. CDR3 sequence reads: CASNPDSGDQPQHF. CDR3 sequence (DNA): TGTGCCAGCAACCCGGACAGTGGCGATCAGCCCCAGCATTTT.

J is TRBJ2-3 and V is TRBV7-6; possibly TRBD2 for D (5 bases). Germline V gene sequence: CDR1 SGHVS, CDR2 FNYEAQ. CDR3 length equals 14 residues. The V end was cut by 3 bases, the J end by 4 bases, with 11 bases between. The CDR3 sequence is CASSLGSGADTQYF. The CDR3 nucleotides are TGTGCCAGCAGCTTGGGGTCCGGGGCAGATACGCAGTATTTT.

The rearrangement joins TRBV27 to TRBJ1-5; 8 bases align to TRBD1. The CDR3 runs 14 residues. Looked up from germline, CDR1 is MNHEY and CDR2 is SMNVEV (reference sequence). J was trimmed by 5 bases and V by 8 bases; bases with no gene match: 8. The CDR3 sequence: CASPLKTGDQPQHF. In nucleotides, the CDR3 is TGTGCCAGCCCCCTAAAGACAGGGGATCAGCCCCAGCATTTT.

The chain recombines TRBV4-2 with TRBJ2-6; 11 bases fit TRBD2. Germline V gives CDR1 LGHNA, CDR2 YNFKEQ. J lost 4 bases, V lost 11 bases, and 13 bases had no gene match. The CDR3 length is 17 residues. The CDR3 loop is CAAGGLAGGSGANVLTF. In DNA, the CDR3 is TGTGCCGCGGGAGGCCTAGCGGGGGGTTCGGGGGCCAACGTCCTGACTTTC.

With regard to this clone: Its ends do not fully match the called genes, so a read error is possible. The V and J genes are TRBV6-6 and TRBJ2-7; TRBD1 aligns across 7 bases. Germline CDR1 MNHNY, CDR2 SVGAGI (reference sequence). The CDR3 runs 13 residues. CDR3 amino acids: CASSLGTAYEQHF. The DNA of the CDR3 is TGTGCCAGCAGTCTGGGGACAGCCTACGAGCAGCACTTC.

V is TRBV5-1 and J is TRBJ2-7; TRBD1 aligns across 7 bases. Losses at the gene ends were 0 bases for V and 3 bases for J; bases not matched to a gene: 6. CDR1 is SGHRS and CDR2 is YFSETQ in the germline V gene. The CDR3 contains 15 residues. CDR3 bases: TGCGCCAGCAGCTTGGAGGGGGCATCGCGCTACGAGCAGTACTTC. Translating gives CASSLEGASRYEQYF.

The rearrangement uses TRBV10-3 and TRBJ2-7; 8 nucleotides agree with TRBD2. Trimming at V came to 10 bases and at J to 5 bases, leaving 10 bases not matched to a gene. The CDR3 spans 13 residues. CDR1 and CDR2 from the germline V gene are ENHRY and SYGVKD. The CDR3 loop reads CATVAGTNHEQYF. The CDR3 DNA follows: TGTGCCACGGTAGCGGGAACGAACCACGAGCAGTACTTC.